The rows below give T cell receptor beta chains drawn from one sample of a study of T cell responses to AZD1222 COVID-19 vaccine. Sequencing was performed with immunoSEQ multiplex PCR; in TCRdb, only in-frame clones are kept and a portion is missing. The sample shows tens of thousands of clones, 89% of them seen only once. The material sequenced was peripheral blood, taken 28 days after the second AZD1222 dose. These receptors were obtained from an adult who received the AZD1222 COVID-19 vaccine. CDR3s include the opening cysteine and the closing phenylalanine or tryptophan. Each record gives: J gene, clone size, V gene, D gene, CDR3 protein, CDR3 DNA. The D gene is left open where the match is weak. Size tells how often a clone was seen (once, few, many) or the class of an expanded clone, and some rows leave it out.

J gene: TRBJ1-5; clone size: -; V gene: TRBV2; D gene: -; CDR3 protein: CASSGESDQPQHF; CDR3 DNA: TGTGCCAGCTCGGGGGAGAGTGATCAGCCCCAGCATTTT
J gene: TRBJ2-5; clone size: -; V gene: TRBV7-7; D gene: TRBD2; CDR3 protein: CASSLGLAEYQETQYF; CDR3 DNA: TGTGCCAGCAGCTTAGGACTAGCGGAGTACCAAGAGACCCAGTACTTC
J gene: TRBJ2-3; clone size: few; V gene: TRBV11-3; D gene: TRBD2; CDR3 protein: CASSSTWGGTTDTQYF; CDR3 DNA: TGTGCCAGCAGCTCTACTTGGGGGGGAACCACAGATACGCAGTATTTT
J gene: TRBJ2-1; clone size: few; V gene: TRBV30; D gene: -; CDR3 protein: CAWSVSNEQFF; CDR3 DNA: TGTGCCTGGAGTGTCAGCAATGAGCAGTTCTTC
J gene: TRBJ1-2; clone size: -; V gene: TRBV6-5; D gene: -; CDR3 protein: CASSRKGDGYTF; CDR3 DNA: TGTGCCAGCAGCCGAAAGGGGGATGGCTACACCTTC
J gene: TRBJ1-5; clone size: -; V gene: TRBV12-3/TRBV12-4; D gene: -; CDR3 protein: CASSETANQPQHF; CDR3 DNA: TGTGCCAGCAGTGAGACGGCCAATCAGCCCCAGCATTTT
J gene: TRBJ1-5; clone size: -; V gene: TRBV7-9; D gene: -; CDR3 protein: CASSQDRLQPQHF; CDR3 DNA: TGTGCCAGCAGCCAAGACAGGCTGCAGCCCCAGCATTTT
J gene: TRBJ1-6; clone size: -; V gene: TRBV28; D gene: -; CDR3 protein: CASSPPSGAGANSPLHF; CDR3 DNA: TGTGCCAGCAGTCCCCCCTCGGGGGCGGGAGCCAATTCACCCCTCCACTTT
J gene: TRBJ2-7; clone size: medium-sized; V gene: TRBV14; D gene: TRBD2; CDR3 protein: CASSERLAGPTYEQYF; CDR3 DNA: TGTGCCAGCAGCGAGAGACTAGCGGGGCCGACCTACGAGCAGTACTTC
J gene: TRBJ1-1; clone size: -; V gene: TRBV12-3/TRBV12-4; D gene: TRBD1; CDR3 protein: CASRPQGSEAFF; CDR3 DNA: TGTGCCAGCAGACCACAGGGGTCTGAAGCTTTCTTT
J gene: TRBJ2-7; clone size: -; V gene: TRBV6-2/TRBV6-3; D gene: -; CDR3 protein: CASSYGGPPLSYEQYF; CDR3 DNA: TGTGCCAGCAGTTACGGGGGACCGCCGCTGTCCTACGAGCAGTACTTC
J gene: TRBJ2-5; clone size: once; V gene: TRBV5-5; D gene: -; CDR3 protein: CASSFLGWVETQYF; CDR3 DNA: TGTGCCAGCAGCTTCCTTGGGTGGGTCGAGACCCAGTACTTC
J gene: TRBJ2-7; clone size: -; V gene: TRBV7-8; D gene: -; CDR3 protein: CASSDMSYEQYF; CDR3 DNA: TGTGCCAGCAGCGACATGTCCTACGAGCAGTACTTC
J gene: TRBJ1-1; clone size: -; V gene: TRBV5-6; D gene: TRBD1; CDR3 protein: CASSPLNLRDRVPEAFF; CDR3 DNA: TGTGCCAGCAGCCCTTTAAATCTTCGAGACAGGGTTCCTGAAGCTTTCTTT
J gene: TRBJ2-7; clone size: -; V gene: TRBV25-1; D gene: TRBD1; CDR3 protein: CASSLQGNYEQYF; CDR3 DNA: TGTGCCAGCAGTTTACAGGGGAACTACGAGCAGTACTTC
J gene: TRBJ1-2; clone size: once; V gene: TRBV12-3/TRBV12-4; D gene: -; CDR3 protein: CASSLVRTDGYTF; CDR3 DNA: TGTGCCAGCAGTTTAGTGAGGACAGATGGCTACACCTTC
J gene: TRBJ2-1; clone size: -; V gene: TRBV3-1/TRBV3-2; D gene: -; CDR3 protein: CASSQAREFDNEQFF; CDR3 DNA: TGTGCCAGCAGCCAAGCCCGGGAATTCGACAATGAGCAGTTCTTC
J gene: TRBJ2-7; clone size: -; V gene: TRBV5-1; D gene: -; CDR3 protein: CASSDRDISYEQYF; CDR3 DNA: TGCGCCAGCAGCGACCGGGACATCTCCTACGAGCAGTACTTC
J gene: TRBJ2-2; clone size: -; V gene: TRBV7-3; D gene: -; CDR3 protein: CASSLRLFTGELFF; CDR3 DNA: TGTGCCAGCAGCTTAAGACTATTCACCGGGGAGCTGTTTTTT
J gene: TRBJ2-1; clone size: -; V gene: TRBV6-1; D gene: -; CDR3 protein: CASSEEGNAYNEQFF; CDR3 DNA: TGTGCCAGCAGTGAAGAGGGAAACGCCTACAATGAGCAGTTCTTC
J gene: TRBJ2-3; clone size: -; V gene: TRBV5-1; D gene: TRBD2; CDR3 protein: CASSGGLAASTDTQYF; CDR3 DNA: TGCGCCAGCAGCGGCGGACTAGCGGCGAGCACAGATACGCAGTATTTT
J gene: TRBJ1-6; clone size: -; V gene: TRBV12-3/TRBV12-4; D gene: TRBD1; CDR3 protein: CASTNRGYSPLHF; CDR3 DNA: TGTGCCAGCACCAACAGGGGTTATTCACCCCTCCACTTT
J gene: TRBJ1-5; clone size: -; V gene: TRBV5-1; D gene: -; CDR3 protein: CASSLDGSNQPQHF; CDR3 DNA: TGCGCCAGCAGCTTGGACGGCTCCAATCAGCCCCAGCATTTT
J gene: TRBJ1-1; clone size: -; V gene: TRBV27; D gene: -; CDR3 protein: CASSLGVGGKAFF; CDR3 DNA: TGTGCCAGCAGTTTAGGGGTAGGAGGCAAAGCTTTCTTT
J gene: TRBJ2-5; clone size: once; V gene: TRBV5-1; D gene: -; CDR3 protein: CASSLFQGSETQYF; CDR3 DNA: TGCGCCAGCAGCTTGTTCCAGGGGTCAGAGACCCAGTACTTC
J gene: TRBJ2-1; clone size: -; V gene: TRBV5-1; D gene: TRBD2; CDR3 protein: CASSLAGATSGGEQFF; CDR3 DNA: TGCGCCAGCAGCTTGGCTGGGGCAACTAGCGGGGGTGAGCAGTTCTTC
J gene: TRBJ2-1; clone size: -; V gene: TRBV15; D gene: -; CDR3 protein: CATSRGDTTGPRGQFF; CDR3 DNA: TGTGCCACCAGCAGAGGGGACACAACCGGACCCCGTGGGCAGTTCTTC
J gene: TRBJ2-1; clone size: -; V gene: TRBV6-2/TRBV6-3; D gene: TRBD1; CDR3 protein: CASSYSRTGHYNEQFF; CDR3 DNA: TGTGCCAGCAGTTACTCGAGGACAGGGCACTACAATGAGCAGTTCTTC
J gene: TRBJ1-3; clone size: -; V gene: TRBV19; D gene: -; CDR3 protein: CATSPLALSGNTIYF; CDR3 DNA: TGTGCCACTTCCCCCCTGGCCCTCTCTGGAAACACCATATATTTT
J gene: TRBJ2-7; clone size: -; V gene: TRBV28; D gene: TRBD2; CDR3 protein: CASSPTSGRSYEQYF; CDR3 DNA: TGTGCCAGCAGCCCGACTAGCGGGAGATCCTACGAGCAGTACTTC
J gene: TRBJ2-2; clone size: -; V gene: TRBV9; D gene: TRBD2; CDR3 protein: CASCSGSTGELFF; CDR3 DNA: TGTGCCAGCTGTAGCGGGAGCACCGGGGAGCTGTTTTTT
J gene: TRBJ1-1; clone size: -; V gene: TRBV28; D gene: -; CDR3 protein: CASSYGENTEAFF; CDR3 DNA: TGTGCCAGCAGTTACGGGGAGAACACTGAAGCTTTCTTT
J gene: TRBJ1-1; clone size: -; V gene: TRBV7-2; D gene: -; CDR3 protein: CASSYRAQTAGNTEAFF; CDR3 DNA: TGTGCCAGCAGCTATAGGGCCCAGACAGCGGGGAACACTGAAGCTTTCTTT
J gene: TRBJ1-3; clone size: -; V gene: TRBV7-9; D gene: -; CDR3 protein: CASSHDSRNTIYF; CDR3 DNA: TGTGCCAGCAGCCACGACAGCCGAAACACCATATATTTT
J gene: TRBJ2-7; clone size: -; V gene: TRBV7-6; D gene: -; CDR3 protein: CASSLVEGYYEQYF; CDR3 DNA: TGTGCCAGCAGCTTAGTGGAAGGATACTACGAGCAGTACTTC
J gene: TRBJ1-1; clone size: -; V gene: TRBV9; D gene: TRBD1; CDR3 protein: CASSPPGTGLYTEAFF; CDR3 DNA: TGTGCCAGCAGCCCACCCGGGACAGGGTTATACACTGAAGCTTTCTTT
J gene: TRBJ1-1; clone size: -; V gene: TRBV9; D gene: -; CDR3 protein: CASSLEGGASNTEAFF; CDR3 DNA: TGTGCCAGCAGCCTCGAAGGGGGGGCCTCAAACACTGAAGCTTTCTTT
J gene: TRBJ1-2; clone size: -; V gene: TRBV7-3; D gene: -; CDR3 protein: CASSPTPGYGYTF; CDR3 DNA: TGTGCCAGCAGCCCCACCCCCGGGTATGGCTACACCTTC
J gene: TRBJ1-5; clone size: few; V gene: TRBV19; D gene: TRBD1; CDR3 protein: CATEKTGGFQPQHF; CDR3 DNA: TGTGCCACCGAGAAGACAGGGGGCTTTCAGCCCCAGCATTTT
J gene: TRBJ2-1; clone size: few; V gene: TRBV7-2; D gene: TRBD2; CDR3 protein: CASSLLGGRSYNEQFF; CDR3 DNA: TGTGCCAGCAGCTTATTGGGCGGGAGGTCCTACAATGAGCAGTTCTTC
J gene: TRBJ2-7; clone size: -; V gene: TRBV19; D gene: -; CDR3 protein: CASSRWPGYEQYF; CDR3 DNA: TGTGCCAGTAGTAGGTGGCCAGGCTACGAGCAGTACTTC
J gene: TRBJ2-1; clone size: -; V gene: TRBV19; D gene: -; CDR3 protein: CASSIGAIGSEQFF; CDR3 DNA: TGTGCCAGTAGTATCGGCGCGATAGGGTCGGAGCAGTTCTTC
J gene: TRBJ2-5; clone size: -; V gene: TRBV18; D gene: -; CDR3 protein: CASSPLRTETQYF; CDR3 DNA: TGTGCCAGCTCACCGCTCAGGACTGAGACCCAGTACTTC
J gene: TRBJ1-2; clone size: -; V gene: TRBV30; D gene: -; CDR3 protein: CAWSVRGRGGFGYTF; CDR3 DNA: TGTGCCTGGAGTGTACGGGGAAGGGGGGGATTTGGCTACACCTTC
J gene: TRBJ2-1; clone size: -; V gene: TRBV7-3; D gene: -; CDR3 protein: CASSLTRGSYNEQFF; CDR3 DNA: TGTGCCAGCAGCTTAACTCGGGGGTCCTACAATGAGCAGTTCTTC
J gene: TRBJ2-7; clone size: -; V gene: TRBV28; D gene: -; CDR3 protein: CASSVPGSSYEQYF; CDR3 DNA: TGTGCCAGCAGTGTCCCAGGGAGCTCCTACGAGCAGTACTTC
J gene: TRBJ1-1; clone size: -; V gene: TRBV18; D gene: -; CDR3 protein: CASSPQKQGGTEAFF; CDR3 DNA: TGTGCCAGCTCACCACAGAAACAGGGTGGCACTGAAGCTTTCTTT
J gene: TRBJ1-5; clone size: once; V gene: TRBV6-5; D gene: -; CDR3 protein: CASKRGGGSNQPQHF; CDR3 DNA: TGTGCCAGCAAGAGGGGGGGCGGAAGCAATCAGCCCCAGCATTTT
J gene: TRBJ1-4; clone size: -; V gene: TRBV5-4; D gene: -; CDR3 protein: CASSYGRGGRPTNEKLFF; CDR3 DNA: TGTGCCAGCAGCTATGGACGCGGGGGGAGGCCAACTAATGAAAAACTGTTTTTT
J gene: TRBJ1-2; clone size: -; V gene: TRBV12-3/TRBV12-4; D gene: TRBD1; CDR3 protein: CASTPGTGYGYTF; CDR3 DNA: TGTGCCAGCACTCCCGGGACAGGGTATGGCTACACCTTC
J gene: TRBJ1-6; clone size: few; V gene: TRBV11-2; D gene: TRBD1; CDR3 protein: CASSLGTGGPGALHF; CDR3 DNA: TGTGCCAGCAGCTTAGGGACAGGGGGACCAGGTGCCCTCCACTTT